A single TCR beta chain is shown here with its context. Using immunoSEQ multiplex PCR, the repertoire was profiled, and TCRdb retains in-frame clones only, with some absent. Among over 2 million clones listed, roughly 95% were seen once. This record comes from a study of shared clonotypes between healthy human individuals. Study at large: The composition of the donors was a couple of women and a few men aged 18 to 49.

V lost 8 bases to trimming and J lost 7 bases, with 12 bases between them. The germline V gene encodes CDR1 WSHSY and CDR2 SAAADI. CDR3 size: 11 residues. Naive CD8 cells were CD45RO-negative, positively selected for CCR7, excluding terminally differentiated effector memory CD45RA+ cells. The receptor's source is a man between 18 and 35 years old in good health. The V and J genes are TRBV10-2 and TRBJ2-7; the D gene is possibly TRBD2 (6 bases). The source material was naive CD8+ T cells sorted from blood. The CDR3 nucleotides read TGCGCCAGCCGGTCGGCGGGGGAGCAGTACTTC. This gives the protein CASRSAGEQYF.